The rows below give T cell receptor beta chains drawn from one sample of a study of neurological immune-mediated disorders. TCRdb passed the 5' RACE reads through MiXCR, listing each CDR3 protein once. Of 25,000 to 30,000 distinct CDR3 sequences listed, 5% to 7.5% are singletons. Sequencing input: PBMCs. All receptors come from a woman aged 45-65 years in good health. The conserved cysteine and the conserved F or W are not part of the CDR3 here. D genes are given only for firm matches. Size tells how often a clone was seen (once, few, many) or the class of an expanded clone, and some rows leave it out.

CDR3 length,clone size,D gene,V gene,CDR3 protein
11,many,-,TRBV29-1,SARDGGNQPQH
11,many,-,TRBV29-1,SVEAGLTDTQY
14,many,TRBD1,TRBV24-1,ATSDLGTGGWNEQF
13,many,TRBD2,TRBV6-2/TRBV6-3,ASSKTTSGGKEQY
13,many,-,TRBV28,ASSSTLELKNIQY
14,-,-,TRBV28,ASSFGRRGGTDTQY
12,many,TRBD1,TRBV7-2,ASSLGDRGEGYT
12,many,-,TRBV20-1,SATIQGPTYEQY
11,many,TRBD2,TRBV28,ASSSPGLAGAD
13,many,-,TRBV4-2,ASSQAQGTGNTIY
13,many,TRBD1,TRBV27,ASSKTGVVTGELF
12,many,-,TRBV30,AWSVEQGVEKLF
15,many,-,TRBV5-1,ASSLDLGPISGNTIY
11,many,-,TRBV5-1,ASSAYMNTEAF
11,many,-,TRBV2,ASSAQGNYGYT
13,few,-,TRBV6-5,ASSRTFSANTEAF
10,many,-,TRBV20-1,SIHGVLETQY
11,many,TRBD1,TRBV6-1,ASSQTGGYGYT
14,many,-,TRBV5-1,ASKQMAGTSFYEQY
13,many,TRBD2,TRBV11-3,ASSRSSGGGETQY
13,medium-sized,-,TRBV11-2,ASSSLAGADTEAF
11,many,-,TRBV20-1,SASLDRRYEQY
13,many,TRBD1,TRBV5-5,ASSLEGDRAQPQH
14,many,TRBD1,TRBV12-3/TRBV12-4,ASSLVTGGQVAEAF
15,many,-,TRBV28,ASSFAGGLFKQGEQF
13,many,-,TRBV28,ASSLPAPTVYGYT
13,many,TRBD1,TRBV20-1,SALGYRGQNYGYT
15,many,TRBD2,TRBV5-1,ASSLSQPSGGKETQY
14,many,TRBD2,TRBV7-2,ASSLEASGAFNEQF
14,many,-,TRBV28,ASSIAEQGATDTQY
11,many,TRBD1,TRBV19,ASMGQGTQPQH
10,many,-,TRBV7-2,ASSRYTGELF
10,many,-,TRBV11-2,ASSLKREKLF
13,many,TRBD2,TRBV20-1,SAKSGTSGAYEQY
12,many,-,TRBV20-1,SARRGGEKTEAF
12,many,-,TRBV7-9,ASSSRTANTEAF
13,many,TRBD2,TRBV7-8,ASRQLAGNTGELF
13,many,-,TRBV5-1,ASISGVRGGETQY
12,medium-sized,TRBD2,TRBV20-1,SARLAGVQETQY
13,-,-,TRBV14,ASSQDGSYNSPLH
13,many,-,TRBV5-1,ASSLLPAGTYEQY
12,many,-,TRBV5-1,ASSSQIVNTEAF
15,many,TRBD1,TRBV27,ASSSLIRGRGDTEAF
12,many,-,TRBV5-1,ASSLERGSHEQY
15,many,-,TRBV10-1,ASSETGDTSSYNEQF